A selection of T cell receptor beta chains follows, all from one sample in a study of blood T cell repertoires in COVID-19. The data were produced by immunoSEQ multiplex PCR, yet TCRdb's version contains in-frame clones alone and is incomplete. The sample consists of approximately 89,000 clones, over 65% of them appearing once. Sequenced input: peripheral blood. These receptors all come from a woman aged 70-85 years with acute or convalescent COVID-19. Both conserved end residues are part of each CDR3. A D gene is named only where the DNA matches it firmly. Not every row has a clone size; where given, it reads once, few, many or a size class.

abundance,j_gene,d_gene,v_gene,CDR3nt,CDR3aa
.,TRBJ1-2,.,TRBV6-5,TGTGCCAGCAGGGGCAGGGCCGGGAGTGGGGACACCTTC,CASRGRAGSGDTF
.,TRBJ2-3,TRBD2,TRBV4-2,TGTGCCAGCAGCCAAGATTTAAGGGCGGGGGGGACAGATACGCAGTATTTT,CASSQDLRAGGTDTQYF
.,TRBJ2-1,TRBD2,TRBV19,TGTGCCAGTAGTGGCCTTAGCGGGAGGACCTACAATGAGCAGTTCTTC,CASSGLSGRTYNEQFF
.,TRBJ2-5,.,TRBV6-7,TGTGCCAGCAGAACAGGGAAGGAAGAGACCCAGTACTTC,CASRTGKEETQYF
.,TRBJ2-1,TRBD2,TRBV10-3,TGTGCCATCAGTGGTCTAGCGGAGGTCGGTGAGCAGTTCTTC,CAISGLAEVGEQFF
.,TRBJ2-3,TRBD2,TRBV9,TGTGCCAGCAGCGCCGGACTAGCGGGAGGAAAGGGTACGCAGTATTTT,CASSAGLAGGKGTQYF
.,TRBJ2-3,TRBD1,TRBV5-1,TGCGCCAGCAGCGGAGGACAGGGGATGACAGATACGCAGTATTTT,CASSGGQGMTDTQYF
.,TRBJ2-2,TRBD1,TRBV6-5,TGTGCCAGCAGAATACAGGGGTTCCCCGGGGAGCTGTTTTTT,CASRIQGFPGELFF
once,TRBJ2-1,.,TRBV3-1/TRBV3-2,TGTGCCAGCAGCCCTATGCGGCAAACAGGCTTCAACAATGAGCAGTTCTTC,CASSPMRQTGFNNEQFF
.,TRBJ1-3,.,TRBV5-6,TGTGCCAGCAGCTCGAGCTCTGGAAACACCATATATTTT,CASSSSSGNTIYF
.,TRBJ1-2,TRBD1,TRBV29-1,TGCAGCGTTGACAGGGGGGATGGCTACACCTTC,CSVDRGDGYTF
once,TRBJ2-1,TRBD2,TRBV4-3,TGCGCCAGCAGCCTGACTGCTAGCGGGCCGTACAATGAGCAGTTCTTC,CASSLTASGPYNEQFF
.,TRBJ2-1,.,TRBV3-1/TRBV3-2,TGTGCCAGCAGCCGGGCGCAAGGACCCCTGGGGGCCCTACGTGAGCAGTTCTTC,CASSRAQGPLGALREQFF
.,TRBJ1-2,.,TRBV10-1,TGCGCCAGCAGCTTAGGGGGGGTTAATGGCTATGGCTACACCTTC,CASSLGGVNGYGYTF
.,TRBJ2-1,.,TRBV10-2,TGCGCCAGCAGTGAGTCGAACCCGGGTCGCAGAGTCTTC,CASSESNPGRRVF
.,TRBJ2-5,.,TRBV11-2,TGTGCCAGCAGCCTGGGGGGGGCCCGGGAGACCCAGTACTTC,CASSLGGARETQYF
.,TRBJ1-5,.,TRBV29-1,TGCAGCGTTTCCAGGGTTGGGCAGCCCCAGCATTTT,CSVSRVGQPQHF
.,TRBJ1-1,.,TRBV28,TGTGCCAGCAGTCGGGGGTCTTCACCTGAAGCTTTCTTT,CASSRGSSPEAFF
.,TRBJ1-1,.,TRBV9,TGTGCCAGCAGCGGAGTAGGGGCAGGGGTCTTTGAAGCTTTCTTT,CASSGVGAGVFEAFF
.,TRBJ2-2,.,TRBV24-1,TGTGCCACCAGTGATTTGCTCTCGGGGAACGGGGAGCTGTTTTTT,CATSDLLSGNGELFF
.,TRBJ1-4,TRBD1,TRBV7-8,TGTGCCAGCAGCCCTGGGGACAGTGAAAAACTGTTTTTT,CASSPGDSEKLFF
.,TRBJ2-2,TRBD1,TRBV6-5,TGTGCCAGCAGTCCCAGGGACAGGAGGGCCGGGGAGCTGTTTTTT,CASSPRDRRAGELFF
few,TRBJ1-5,.,TRBV6-5,TGTGCCAGCAGTACACGACAGAGCAATCAGCCCCAGCATTTT,CASSTRQSNQPQHF
few,TRBJ1-5,TRBD1,TRBV7-2,TGTGCCAGCAGCCCCTCAGCAGGGGGGCAGCCCCAGCATTTT,CASSPSAGGQPQHF
.,TRBJ2-1,TRBD2,TRBV6-6,TGTGCCAGCGCGGCTAGCGGGATTATTGATGAGCAGTTCTTC,CASAASGIIDEQFF
.,TRBJ1-1,TRBD1,TRBV28,TGTGCCAGCAGTTCGACCGGGACAGGTAAAATCCACACTGAAGCTTTCTTT,CASSSTGTGKIHTEAFF
.,TRBJ2-1,TRBD2,TRBV7-2,TGTGCCAGCGCGACTAGCGGGGCCAAACGGGAGCAGTTCTTC,CASATSGAKREQFF